The next 8 T cell receptor beta chains were all read from a single sample in a study of tumor and adjacent non-tumor tissue in lung cancer (dated by TCRdb to the late 2010s). RNA was isolated from bulk, unsorted tissue, and RNA quality was assessed with a NanoDrop ND-1000 and an Agilent 2100. Library method: multiplex PCR. Reads for this sample came from an Illumina HiSeq 2500. TCRbeta libraries were built by three rounds of nested PCR using primers (Table S4), following protocols modified from ARM-PCR. Using fastp trimming at Q25 and MiXCR clonotype assembly, TCRdb reanalyzed the public sequencing data and kept in-frame beta chains. Rows with one shared CDR3 protein collapse into an entry with the most common genes and DNA. The sample yields about 140,000 distinct CDR3 sequences; around 66% were counted once. The ten largest make up about 20% of the sample. The source material was lung tumor tissue. All receptors come from a man aged 60 to 75 with small cell lung cancer.

In this sample, this clonotype is medium-sized. This chain joins TRBV6-5 and TRBJ2-1, with D possibly being TRBD2 (6 bases). This CDR3 comprises 16 residues. V was shortened by 5 bases and J by 6 bases, with 20 bases between the two germline ends. The germline CDR1 and CDR2 sequences are MNHEY and SVGAGI. The CDR3 region has the DNA TGTGCCAGCAGTATTCCAGGGAGGTCGGGGCTCAATGAGCAGTTCTTC. Translated: CASSIPGRSGLNEQFF.

As to this clonotype: A junction boundary mismatches the germline segment, possibly from a read error. The chain carries TRBV29-1 and TRBJ2-3; 14 bases are shared with TRBD2. This CDR3 is built from 14 residues. Germline assignment: CDR1 SQVTM and CDR2 ANQGSEA. The CDR3 DNA follows: TGCAGCGTTAAGGGACTAGCGGGAGCATATACACAGTATTTT. Residues: CSVKGLAGAYTQYF.

This clonotype came up a few times. This sequence joins TRBV12-3 or TRBV12-4 and TRBJ1-2, with unresolved D. V lost 3 bases to trimming and J lost 9 bases, with 8 bases between them. This CDR3 has 11 amino acids. The CDR3 protein is CASSLVIRYTF. In DNA form, the CDR3 reads TGTGCCAGCAGTTTGGTAATACGCTACACCTTC.

Comment on this clonotype: Sequence at one end of the junction differs from germline and may be a read error. CDR3: CPSSYSWGAGYTF. CDR3 DNA: TGTCCCAGTAGTTACTCGTGGGGCGCCGGCTACACCTTC. This rearrangement joins TRBV6-5 to TRBJ1-2, with D perhaps matching TRBD1 (5 bases). The CDR3 contains 13 residues. The germline CDR1 and CDR2 sequences are MNHEY and SVGAGI.

As for this clonotype: An end of the junction does not agree with germline; a read error may underlie this. The chain is built from TRBV20-1 and TRBJ2-5; the D gene could be TRBD1 or TRBD2 (5 bases each). The CDR3 has 13 amino acids. Germline V gene data show CDR1 as DFQATT and CDR2 as SNEGSKA (reference sequence). CDR3 coding DNA: TGCAGTGCTAGTTCGCTAGACAATGGGACCCAGCACTTC. Translated: CSASSLDNGTQHF.

A word on this clonotype: One base away lies a much larger clone, so this may be a sequencing read error. The rearrangement joins TRBV6-1 to TRBJ2-7, with D maybe TRBD1 (6 bases). Germline loops: CDR1 MNHNS, CDR2 SASEGT. This CDR3 has 12 residues. The CDR3 nucleotides are TGTGTCAGCAGTACCTACAGGGACGAGCAGTACTTC. Its protein is CVSSTYRDEQYF.

The J gene is TRBJ2-2, the V gene TRBV29-1; D is unclear. V was trimmed by 3 bases and J by 7 bases, leaving 9 bases between them. Germline V gene data show CDR1 as SQVTM and CDR2 as ANQGSEA. The CDR3 loop spans 12 amino acids. The CDR3, as DNA: TGCAGCGTTGAGTATGTACTCGGGGAGCTGTTTTTT. It codes for CSVEYVLGELFF.

Comment on this clonotype: This likely comes from a read error, as the CDR3 has no conserved phenylalanine or tryptophan at its end. The V call is TRBV11-2, the J call TRBJ2-2; D is tentatively TRBD1 or TRBD2 (6 bases each). The CDR3 totals 15 residues. Germline V gene sequence: CDR1 SGHAT, CDR2 FQNNGV. CDR3 protein: CASSSSATGFGELFS. The CDR3 coding sequence is TGTGCCAGCAGCTCTAGCGCAACAGGGTTCGGGGAACTGTTTTCT.